The rows below give T cell receptor beta chains drawn from one sample of a study of blood T cell repertoires in COVID-19. Assay used: immunoSEQ multiplex PCR; TCRdb lists only in-frame clones, some missing. The sample carries about 34,000 clones, 85% to 90% recorded once. The sample comprised peripheral blood. The receptors come from a woman aged 55-70 years with active COVID-19. CDR3s include the opening cysteine and the closing phenylalanine or tryptophan. D genes are given only for firm matches. The size of a clone is reported for some rows only, either as once, few or many, or as a class for expanded clones.

>TRBJ2-7|once|TRBD2|TRBV2
CASNVLAGATNEQYF
TGTGCCAGCAATGTGCTAGCGGGAGCCACGAACGAGCAGTACTTC
>TRBJ2-7|.|.|TRBV5-6
CASSLSSSYEQYF
TGTGCCAGCAGCTTAAGTAGCTCCTACGAGCAGTACTTC
>TRBJ2-7|few|.|TRBV7-8
CASSATVRSYEQYF
TGTGCCAGCAGCGCGACAGTTCGTTCCTACGAGCAGTACTTC
>TRBJ1-1|.|.|TRBV10-3
CAISELGADTEAFF
TGTGCCATCAGTGAATTGGGGGCTGACACTGAAGCTTTCTTT
>TRBJ2-7|once|.|TRBV7-6
CASSVTPSAGDEQYF
TGTGCCAGCAGCGTAACCCCTAGTGCCGGGGACGAGCAGTACTTC
>TRBJ2-5|.|.|TRBV24-1
CATRDVLETQYF
TGTGCCACCAGGGATGTACTGGAGACCCAGTACTTC
>TRBJ2-2|.|TRBD1|TRBV6-5
CASRDRGRPGELFF
TGTGCCAGCAGGGACAGGGGACGACCCGGGGAGCTGTTTTTT
>TRBJ2-5|.|TRBD2|TRBV3-1/TRBV3-2
CASSQDSGGARETQYF
TGTGCCAGCAGCCAAGATAGCGGGGGGGCGCGGGAGACCCAGTACTTC
>TRBJ1-1|.|TRBD1|TRBV20-1
CSARTGAEAFF
TGCAGTGCTAGGACAGGGGCTGAAGCTTTCTTT
>TRBJ2-3|.|.|TRBV7-2
CASSLGPSTDTQYF
TGTGCCAGCAGCTTGGGGCCCAGCACAGATACGCAGTATTTT
>TRBJ2-7|.|TRBD1|TRBV7-2
CASSLARDSHYEQYF
TGTGCCAGCAGCTTAGCCCGGGACAGCCACTACGAGCAGTACTTC
>TRBJ2-2|.|.|TRBV10-2
CASSESGRTGELFF
TGCGCCAGCAGTGAATCTGGGAGAACCGGGGAGCTGTTTTTT
>TRBJ2-2|.|.|TRBV4-1
CASSQVYPWRDTGELFF
TGCGCCAGCAGCCAAGTGTACCCCTGGCGGGACACCGGGGAGCTGTTTTTT
>TRBJ2-2|.|TRBD2|TRBV6-4
CASSDGGLAGPGELFF
TGTGCCAGCAGTGACGGAGGACTAGCGGGACCCGGGGAGCTGTTTTTT
>TRBJ1-1|.|.|TRBV13
CASSLVRGRAFF
TGTGCCAGCAGCTTAGTCAGGGGACGGGCTTTCTTT
>TRBJ2-3|.|.|TRBV2
CASSVPAGATRTQYF
TGTGCCAGCAGTGTACCGGCGGGGGCCACAAGAACGCAGTATTTT
>TRBJ2-3|.|TRBD2|TRBV19
CATLSAGGLNTQYF
TGTGCCACCCTTTCGGCGGGGGGGCTAAATACGCAGTATTTT
>TRBJ1-2|few|TRBD1|TRBV28
CASKGDSTNYGYTF
TGTGCCAGCAAGGGGGACAGTACAAACTATGGCTACACCTTC
>TRBJ1-2|.|.|TRBV11-2
CASSSNYGYTF
TGTGCCAGCAGTTCAAACTATGGCTACACCTTC
>TRBJ1-2|.|.|TRBV28
CASSLLTGTQSYGYTF
TGTGCCAGCAGTTTACTAACCGGGACACAATCTTATGGCTACACCTTC